A single sample gave rise to the 10 T cell receptor beta chains below, sequenced in a study of T cells in tuberculosis. Thawed, overnight-rested PBMC were stained with GMM-loaded CD1B tetramer, viability dye and anti-CD3, then sorted. C32 glucose monomycolate from Rhodococcus equi was loaded onto the CD1B tetramers. Assay used: immunoSEQ multiplex PCR; TCRdb lists only in-frame clones, some missing. In the table there are 54,000 or so clones, about four fifths of which are singletons. The material sequenced was CD1b-GMM tetramer-negative cells sorted from PBMCs. These receptors were taken from an adult woman with latent tuberculosis.

The chain couples TRBV11-2 to TRBJ2-7; a weak D match, TRBD2 (6 bases). V shed 0 bases and J shed 0 bases, with 12 bases lying between them. The CDR3 totals 16 residues. CDR1 and CDR2 from the germline V gene are SGHAT and FQNNGV. This CDR3 is CASSLDGRDFSYEQYF. The CDR3 DNA reads as TGTGCCAGCAGCTTAGATGGTAGGGACTTCTCCTACGAGCAGTACTTC. Drawing the rest from reference TRBV11-2 and TRBJ2-7, the complete variable domain is EAGVAQSPRYKIIEKRQSVAFWCNPISGHATLYWYQQILGQGPKLLIQFQNNGVVDDSQLPKDRFSAERLKGVDSTLKIQPAKLEDSAVYLCASSLDGRDFSYEQYFGPGTRLTVT.

The rearrangement joins TRBV27 to TRBJ2-7; 9 bases map to TRBD2. The CDR3 extends over 15 amino acids. V trimming: 5 bases; J trimming: 3 bases; junction bases outside the gene matches: 8. CDR1 and CDR2 (germline): MNHEY, SMNVEV (reference sequence). CDR3 protein: CASSPRAGGFYEQYF. DNA of the CDR3: TGTGCCAGCAGTCCAAGGGCGGGAGGGTTCTACGAGCAGTACTTC.

V usage is TRBV19 and J usage is TRBJ1-1; 7 nucleotides match TRBD1. Germline loops: CDR1 LNHDA, CDR2 SQIVND (reference sequence). The V and J ends lost 4 bases and 10 bases, in that order; junction bases with no gene match: 6. CDR3 size: 12 residues. The CDR3 nucleotides read TGTGCCAGTAGTACACAGGGGTCTGGAGCTTTCTTT. Translation gives CASSTQGSGAFF.

The V and J genes are TRBV5-1 and TRBJ2-5; 10 positions match TRBD2. CDR1 is SGHRS and CDR2 is YFSETQ in the germline V gene. V lost 1 base and J lost 7; bases outside the gene matches: 10. The CDR3 has 16 residues. In nucleotides, the CDR3 is TGCGCCAGCAGCTTGCAGCGGGAGGGCCACAAGGGGACCCAGTACTTC. It translates to CASSLQREGHKGTQYF.

V is TRBV29-1 and J is TRBJ1-5, with TRBD1 matching over 7 bases. The germline V gene encodes CDR1 SQVTM and CDR2 ANQGSEA. V was pared by 8 bases and J by 2 bases, with 9 bases of the junction left unmatched. CDR3 size: 14 residues. CDR3 nucleotides: TGCAGCCCCCCACCCGGACAGGGCAATCAGCCCCAGCATTTT. Protein product: CSPPPGQGNQPQHF.

The rearrangement links TRBV29-1 to TRBJ2-5; TRBD2 matches 13 bases. The CDR3 runs to 15 residues. The germline CDR1 and CDR2 sequences are SQVTM and ANQGSEA. V shed 6 bases, J shed 5 bases, and the junction held 9 bases outside the gene matches. The CDR3 bases are TGCAGCGTCCCACCACCGGGACTAGCGGGGGAGACCCAGTACTTC. Translated, it gives CSVPPPGLAGETQYF.

The rearrangement joins TRBV5-1 to TRBJ1-1, with D maybe TRBD1 (6 bases). CDR3 length: 14 amino acids. The ends were cut back, 2 bases at V and 5 bases at J, with 13 bases in the middle. Germline loops: CDR1 SGHRS, CDR2 YFSETQ. CDR3 residues: CASSFGGARTEAFF. The DNA of the CDR3 is TGCGCCAGCAGCTTTGGGGGGGCGCGAACTGAAGCTTTCTTT.

J is TRBJ1-3 and V is TRBV18, with no clear D. The germline gives CDR1 KGHSH, CDR2 LQKENI. Trimming took 0 bases from V and 4 from J, leaving 7 bases between them. The CDR3 totals 14 residues. CDR3 sequence (DNA): TGTGCCAGCTCACCACCGCGAGGGGGAAACACCATATATTTT. Translating it yields CASSPPRGGNTIYF. The entire variable domain, with the rest obtained from reference TRBV18 and TRBJ1-3, is as follows: NAGVMQNPRHLVRRRGQEARLRCSPMKGHSHVYWYRQLPEEGLKFMVYLQKENIIDESGMPKERFSAEFPKEGPSILRIQQVVRGDSAAYFCASSPPRGGNTIYFGEGSWLTVV.

This clone was seen a handful of times. This rearrangement joins TRBV5-1 to TRBJ2-7, with a weak D call TRBD1 (5 bases). This CDR3 region has 14 residues. Trimming stripped 4 bases from V and 3 bases from J, with 14 bases between. CDR1 is SGHRS, CDR2 YFSETQ, per germline. The CDR3 DNA reads as TGCGCCAGCAGCCGGGTAGACAGTGGCTACGAGCAGTACTTC. Encoded protein: CASSRVDSGYEQYF.

The chain combines TRBV6-1 with TRBJ1-4; D remains ambiguous. Looked up from germline, CDR1 is MNHNS and CDR2 is SASEGT. This CDR3 is 16 amino acids long. V was clipped by 3 bases and J by 0 bases, with 11 bases between them. DNA of the CDR3: TGTGCCAGCAGTGACCCACGGTTCGCAACTAATGAAAAACTGTTTTTT. Translation gives CASSDPRFATNEKLFF.